This T cell receptor beta chain is from a study of T cell responses to AZD1222 COVID-19 vaccine. The germline CDR1 and CDR2 sequences are SGHVS and FQNEAQ. The J segment lost 5 bases and the V segment lost 8 bases, leaving 4 bases of the junction unmatched. The CDR3 has 12 residues. This clone is medium-sized (0.01 to 0.1%) by share. What it binds is unknown. The assay was immunoSEQ multiplex PCR, and TCRdb's table has in-frame clones only and misses some. The sample comprises roughly 150,000 clones, approximately 90% of which are singletons, and about 4.6% rests with the top ten. Findings and caveats of the study: Donors were mostly white British, more females; clonal diversity possibly underestimated. Increases in Spike-specific TCR breadth and depth were seen after two AZD1222 doses. Seropositive AZD1222 recipients at baseline numbered only five or six. Reports say nearly half of spike-specific TCRs go after unmutated variant regions.

The sequencing used peripheral blood, collected on day 0 of AZD1222 vaccination. The sequence was obtained from an adult in good health. The rearrangement uses TRBV7-8 and TRBJ2-5, with 8 bases fitting TRBD1. The CDR3 spells CASLTGVETQYF. Written as DNA, the CDR3 is TGTGCCAGCCTGACAGGGGTCGAGACCCAGTACTTC.